The clone carrying this T cell receptor (beta chain) was seen a few times. The CDR3 spans 14 residues. CDR1 DFQATT and CDR2 SNEGSKA come from the germline V gene (reference sequence). The V gene end was trimmed by 6 bases and the J gene end by 5 bases; junction bases not matched to a gene: 11. The sample comes from a study of CDR3 diversity in severe acne. Via MiXCR, TCRdb re-called the PCR reads, giving one row per CDR3 protein. The data show some 84,000 distinct CDR3 sequences, 45% to 65% seen once. This chain uses TRBV20-1 with TRBJ2-7, with 9 bases aligning to TRBD1. This clonotype was sampled from a male donor in good health, without acne. Sequenced: blood. CDR3 nucleotides: TGCAGTGCCTCTTTCGGGACAGGGAGCAACGAGCAGTACTTC. Residues: CSASFGTGSNEQYF.